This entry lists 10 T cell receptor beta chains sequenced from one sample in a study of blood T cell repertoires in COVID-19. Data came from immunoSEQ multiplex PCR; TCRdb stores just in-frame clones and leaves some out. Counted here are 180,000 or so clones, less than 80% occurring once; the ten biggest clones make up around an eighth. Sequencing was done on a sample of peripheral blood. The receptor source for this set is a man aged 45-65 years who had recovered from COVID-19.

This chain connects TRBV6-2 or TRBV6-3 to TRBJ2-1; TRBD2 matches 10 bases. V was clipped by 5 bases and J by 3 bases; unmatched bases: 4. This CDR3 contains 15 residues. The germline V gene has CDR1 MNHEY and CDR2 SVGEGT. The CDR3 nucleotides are TGTGCCAGCAGTCAAGGACTAGCGGTCTACAATGAGCAGTTCTTC. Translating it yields CASSQGLAVYNEQFF.

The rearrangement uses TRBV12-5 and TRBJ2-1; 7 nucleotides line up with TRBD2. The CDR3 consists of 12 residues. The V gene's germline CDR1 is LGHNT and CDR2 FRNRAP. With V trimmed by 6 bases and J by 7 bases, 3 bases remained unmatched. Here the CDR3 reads CASGPRENEQFF. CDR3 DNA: TGTGCTAGTGGACCGCGGGAGAATGAGCAGTTCTTC.

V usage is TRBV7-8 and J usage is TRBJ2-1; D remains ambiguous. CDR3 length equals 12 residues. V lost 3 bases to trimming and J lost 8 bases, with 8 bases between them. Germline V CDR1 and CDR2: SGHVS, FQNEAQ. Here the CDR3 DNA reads TGTGCCAGCAGCTTTGTGAGTTATGAGCAGTTCTTC. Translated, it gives CASSFVSYEQFF.

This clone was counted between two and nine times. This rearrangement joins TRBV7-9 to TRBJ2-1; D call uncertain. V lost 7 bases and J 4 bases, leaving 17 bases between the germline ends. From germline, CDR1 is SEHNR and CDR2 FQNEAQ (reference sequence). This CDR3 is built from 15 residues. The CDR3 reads CASTFRFSLYNEQFF. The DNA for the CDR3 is TGTGCCAGCACCTTTAGATTTTCGCTATACAATGAGCAGTTCTTC.

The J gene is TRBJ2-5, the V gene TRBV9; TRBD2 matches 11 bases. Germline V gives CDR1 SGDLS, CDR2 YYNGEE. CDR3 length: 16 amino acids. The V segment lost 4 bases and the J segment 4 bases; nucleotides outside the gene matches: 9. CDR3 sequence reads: CASSFSSLAGVETQYF. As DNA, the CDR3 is TGTGCCAGCAGCTTTAGTTCACTAGCGGGAGTAGAGACCCAGTACTTC.

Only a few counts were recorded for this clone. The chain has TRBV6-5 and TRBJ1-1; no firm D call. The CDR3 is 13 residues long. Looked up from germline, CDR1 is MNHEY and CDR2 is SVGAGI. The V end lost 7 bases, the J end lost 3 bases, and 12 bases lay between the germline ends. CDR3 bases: TGTGCCAGCAAGCGGGGTAAAGACACTGAAGCTTTCTTT. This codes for CASKRGKDTEAFF.

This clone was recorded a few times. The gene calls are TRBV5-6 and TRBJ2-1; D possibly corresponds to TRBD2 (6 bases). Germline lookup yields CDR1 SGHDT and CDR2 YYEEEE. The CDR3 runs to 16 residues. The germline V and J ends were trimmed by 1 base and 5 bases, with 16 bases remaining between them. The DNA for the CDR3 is TGTGCCAGCAGCTTGTTTGGGCGGGACGGAGACAATGAGCAGTTCTTC. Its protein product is CASSLFGRDGDNEQFF.

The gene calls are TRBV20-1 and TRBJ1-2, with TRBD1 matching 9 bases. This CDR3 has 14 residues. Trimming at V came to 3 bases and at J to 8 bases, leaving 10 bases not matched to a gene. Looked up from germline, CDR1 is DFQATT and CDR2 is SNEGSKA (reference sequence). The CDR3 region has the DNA TGCAGTGCTAGTATAGACAGGGGGGCCTTCGGCTACACCTTC. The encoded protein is CSASIDRGAFGYTF.

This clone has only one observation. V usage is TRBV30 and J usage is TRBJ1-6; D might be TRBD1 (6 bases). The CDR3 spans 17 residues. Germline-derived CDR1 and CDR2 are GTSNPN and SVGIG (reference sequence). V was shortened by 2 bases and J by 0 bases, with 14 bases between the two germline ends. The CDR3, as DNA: TGTGCCTGGAGTTTCGGGACACCGAGCTCCTATAATTCACCCCTCCACTTT. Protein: CAWSFGTPSSYNSPLHF.

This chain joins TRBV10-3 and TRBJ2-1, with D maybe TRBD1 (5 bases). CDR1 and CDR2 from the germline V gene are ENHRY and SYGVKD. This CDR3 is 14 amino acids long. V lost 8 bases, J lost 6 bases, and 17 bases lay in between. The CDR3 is CAIGSWQGGNEQFF. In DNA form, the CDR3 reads TGTGCCATCGGTTCTTGGCAGGGCGGCAATGAGCAGTTCTTC.